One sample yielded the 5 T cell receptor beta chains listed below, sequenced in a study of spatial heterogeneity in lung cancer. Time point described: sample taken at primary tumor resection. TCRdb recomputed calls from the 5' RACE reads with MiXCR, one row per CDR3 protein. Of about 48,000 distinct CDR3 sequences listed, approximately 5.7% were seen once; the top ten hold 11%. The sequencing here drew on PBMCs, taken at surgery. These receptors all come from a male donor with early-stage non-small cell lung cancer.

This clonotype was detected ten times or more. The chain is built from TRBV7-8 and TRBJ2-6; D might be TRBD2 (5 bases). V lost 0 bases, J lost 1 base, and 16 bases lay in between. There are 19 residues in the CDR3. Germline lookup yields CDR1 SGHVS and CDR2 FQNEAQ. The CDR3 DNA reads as TGTGCCAGCAGCTTAGCGAGGGTTTTGTCAGGATCTGGGGCCAACGTCCTGACTTTC. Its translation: CASSLARVLSGSGANVLTF.

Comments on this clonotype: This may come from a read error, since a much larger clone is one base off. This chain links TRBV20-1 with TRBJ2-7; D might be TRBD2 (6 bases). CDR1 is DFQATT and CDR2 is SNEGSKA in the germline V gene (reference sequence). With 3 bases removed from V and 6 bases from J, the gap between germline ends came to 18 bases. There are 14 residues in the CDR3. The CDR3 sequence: CSARPGTGVPEQYF. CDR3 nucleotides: TGCAGTGCTAGGCCCGGGACTGGGGTTCCCGAGCAGTACTTC.

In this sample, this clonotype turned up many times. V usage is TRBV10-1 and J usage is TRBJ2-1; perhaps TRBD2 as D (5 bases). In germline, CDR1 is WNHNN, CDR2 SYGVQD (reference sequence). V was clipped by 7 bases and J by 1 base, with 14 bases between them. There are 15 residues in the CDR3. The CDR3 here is CASMRERTSYNEQFF. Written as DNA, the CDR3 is TGCGCCAGCATGAGGGAGCGGACTTCCTACAATGAGCAGTTCTTC.

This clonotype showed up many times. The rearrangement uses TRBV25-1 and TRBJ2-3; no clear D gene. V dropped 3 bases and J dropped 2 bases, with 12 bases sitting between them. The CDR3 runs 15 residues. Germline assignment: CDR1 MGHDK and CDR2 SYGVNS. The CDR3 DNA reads TGTGCCAGCAGTGATCCGGCTACCCCCACAGATACGCAGTATTTT. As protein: CASSDPATPTDTQYF.

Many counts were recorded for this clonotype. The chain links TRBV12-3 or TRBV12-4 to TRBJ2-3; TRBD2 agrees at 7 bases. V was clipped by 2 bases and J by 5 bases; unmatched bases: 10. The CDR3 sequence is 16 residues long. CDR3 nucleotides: TGTGCCAGCAGTTTATGGGGGGGAGGGATAGGAGATACGCAGTATTTT. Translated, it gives CASSLWGGGIGDTQYF.